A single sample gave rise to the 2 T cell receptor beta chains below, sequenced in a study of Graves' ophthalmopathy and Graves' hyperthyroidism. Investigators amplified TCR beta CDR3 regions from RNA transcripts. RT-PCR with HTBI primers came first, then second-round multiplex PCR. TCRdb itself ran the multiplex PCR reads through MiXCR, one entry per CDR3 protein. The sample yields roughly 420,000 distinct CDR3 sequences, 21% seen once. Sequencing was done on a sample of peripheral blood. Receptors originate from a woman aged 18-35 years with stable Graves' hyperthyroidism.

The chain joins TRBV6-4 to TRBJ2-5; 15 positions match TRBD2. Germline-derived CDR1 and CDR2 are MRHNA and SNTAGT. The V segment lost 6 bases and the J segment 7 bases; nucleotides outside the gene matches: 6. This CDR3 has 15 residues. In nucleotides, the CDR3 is TGTGCCAGCAGCGAAGGACTAGCGGGAGGGGTGACCCAGTACTTC. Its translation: CASSEGLAGGVTQYF.

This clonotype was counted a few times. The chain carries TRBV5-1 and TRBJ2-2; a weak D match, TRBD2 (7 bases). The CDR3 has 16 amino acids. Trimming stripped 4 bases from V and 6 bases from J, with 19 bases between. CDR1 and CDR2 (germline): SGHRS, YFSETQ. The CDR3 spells CASSPGDYRPSGELFF. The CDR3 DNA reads TGCGCCAGCAGCCCAGGGGACTACCGACCTTCCGGGGAGCTGTTTTTT.